This TCR beta chain was retrieved from a study of CD8+ T cells in alopecia areata. At the level of the study: The duration of tofacitinib was 6 to 18 months, with 6 months off drug afterward.

Study-wide points: The treated group had a single nonresponder, limiting CD8+ expansion-response conclusions. Relative to normal scalp, lesional scalp, especially alopecia totalis/universalis, showed higher clonality.

With respect to this clone: What it binds is unknown. Different DNA sequences within this sample yield the same CDR3.

The treatment is: oral pan-JAK inhibitor, 5-10 mg twice daily. Collection of lesional scalp punch biopsies and peripheral blood was performed in alopecia areata patients. V was pared by 2 bases and J by 3 bases, with 4 bases of the junction left unmatched. The CDR3 runs to 14 residues. Germline V lookup: CDR1 ENHRY, CDR2 SYGVKD. Sequencing used cDNA as its template, made by extracting RNA and reverse transcribing it. Assay: immunoSEQ multiplex PCR; the TCRdb copy retains only in-frame clones and omits some. The sample has under 200,000 clones, about 71% seen once. This material consisted of CD4+ T cells sorted from blood, taken at week 4, from a patient treated with tofacitinib. This rearrangement joins TRBV10-3 to TRBJ2-7, with 7 bases matching TRBD1. The clonotype was recovered from a human donor with alopecia areata. CDR3 in DNA: TGTGCCATCAGTGAGACGGGACAGATCTACGAGCAGTACTTC. As protein: CAISETGQIYEQYF.